This T cell receptor (beta chain) was identified during a study of response to subunit inactivated influenza vaccine. TCRdb analysed the RT-PCR reads with MiXCR anew, one entry per CDR3 protein. The top ten hold around 9.9% of the sample, which has around 850,000 distinct CDR3 sequences, roughly 20% seen once. General study points: The authors suggested that every seasonal influenza vaccination recruits few new T cells.

With 6 bases removed from V and 2 bases from J, the gap between germline ends came to 15 bases. Germline CDR1 DFQATT, CDR2 SNEGSKA (reference sequence). CDR3 length equals 14 residues. In this sample, this clonotype turned up a few times. The antigen is unknown. The chain uses TRBV20-1 and TRBJ2-3, with D possibly being TRBD2 (6 bases). The sample here was PBMCs from blood, taken roughly 5 days after vaccination. The receptor was derived from a man aged 50 or older who received an inactivated influenza vaccine. CDR3 DNA: TGCAGTGCCTCCCGGGGACTTCTCACAGATACGCAGTATTTT. Its protein product is CSASRGLLTDTQYF.